This TCR beta chain was retrieved from a study of blood T cell repertoires in COVID-19. Repertoires were generated with immunoSEQ multiplex PCR, while TCRdb's copy carries only in-frame clones and drops some. This table holds 250,000 to 350,000 clones, around 84% found once. Germline V gene sequence: CDR1 LNHDA, CDR2 SQIVND (reference sequence). The CDR3 runs 14 residues. V was pared by 3 bases and J by 4 bases, with 2 bases of the junction left unmatched. The clonotype comes from a woman aged 18-29 years who had recovered from COVID-19. V is TRBV19 and J is TRBJ1-3, with 8 bases matching TRBD1. The sequenced sample consisted of PBMCs or T cells enriched from blood (not recorded which). This CDR3 reads CASSMGQEGNTIYF. CDR3 bases: TGTGCCAGTAGTATGGGACAGGAAGGAAACACCATATATTTT.